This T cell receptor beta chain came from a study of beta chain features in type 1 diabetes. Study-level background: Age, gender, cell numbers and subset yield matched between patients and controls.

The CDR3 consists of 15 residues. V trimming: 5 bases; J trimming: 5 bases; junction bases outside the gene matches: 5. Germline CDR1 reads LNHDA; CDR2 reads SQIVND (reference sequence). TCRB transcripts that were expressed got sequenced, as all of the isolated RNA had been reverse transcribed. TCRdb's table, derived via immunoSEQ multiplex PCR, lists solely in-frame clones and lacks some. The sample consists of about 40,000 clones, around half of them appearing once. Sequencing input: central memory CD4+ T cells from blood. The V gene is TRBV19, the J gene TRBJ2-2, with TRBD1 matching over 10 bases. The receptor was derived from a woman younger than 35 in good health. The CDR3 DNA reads TGTGCCAGTAGTCCCACGGGACAGGGGACCGGGGAGCTGTTTTTT. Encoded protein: CASSPTGQGTGELFF.